The clone carrying this T cell receptor beta chain was observed a few times. Its antigen is currently unknown. Reverse transcription of all isolated RNA meant that expressed TCRB transcripts were sequenced. An average around 3.8 million reads came from naive, central memory and regulatory T cell samples. Only in-frame clones appear in the TCRdb table, and some are missing; sequencing was by immunoSEQ multiplex PCR. The top ten hold more than 0.02% of the sample, which has nearly 250,000 clones, roughly 15% seen once. Germline loops: CDR1 MNHEY, CDR2 SVGAGI. The trim removed 8 bases at V and 7 bases at J, leaving 11 bases unmatched. The CDR3 extends over 14 amino acids. These data belong to a study of beta chain features in type 1 diabetes. General study findings and limits: These data did not resolve whether HLA type affects TCRB rearrangement.

The chain is built from TRBV6-5 and TRBJ2-5, with TRBD2 matching over 9 bases. Sequenced sample: naive CD4+ T cells from blood. The clonotype comes from a woman aged 40-49 years in good health. The CDR3 here is CASSRAGGRGTQYF. In nucleotides, the CDR3 is TGTGCCAGCTCCCGGGCGGGGGGGCGAGGGACCCAGTACTTC.